This T cell receptor (beta chain) stems from a study of cytomegalovirus exposure and HLA in healthy donors. Study results and caveats: TRBV6-2, TRBV6-3 and some other V segments were unresolvable in 87-base-pair reads.

Trimming pared 0 bases from V and 3 bases from J, leaving 7 bases between. The CDR3 runs 13 residues. Germline CDR1 is GTSNPN and CDR2 is SVGIG (reference sequence). A word on this clone: What it binds is unknown.

The PCR employed 60 Vbeta primers together with 13 Jbeta primers. Sequencing was performed with immunoSEQ multiplex PCR; in TCRdb, only in-frame clones are kept and a portion is missing. This table has roughly 99,000 clones, over 60% appearing once. The chain combines TRBV30 with TRBJ2-3; D ambiguous. The source of this sequence is a male donor in good health and CMV-seronegative. Sequences were obtained from PBMCs. This CDR3 is CAWSVLRTDTQYF. The CDR3 DNA sequence: TGTGCCTGGAGTGTTCTGCGGACAGATACGCAGTATTTT.